This T cell receptor beta chain was retrieved from a study of vaccination and CD4 T cells after COVID-19. Treatment here: roughly 10-day PBMC culture with coronavirus spike peptide pools or control peptides (ViraFEST assay). An Oncomine TCR Beta short-read assay was used to sequence the DNA from cultured CD4+ T cells. TCRdb used MiXCR to reprocess the PCR reads, holding one entry per CDR3 protein. The sample shows roughly 14,000 distinct CDR3 sequences, roughly 41% of them seen only once. There are 14 residues in the CDR3. Per the germline V gene, CDR1 is DFQATT and CDR2 is SNEGSKA (reference sequence). Comment on this clonotype: The target antigen is unknown.

Specimen: CD4+ T cells from blood, cultured in vitro, collected before SARS-CoV-2 vaccination. This clonotype was obtained from a human donor who had recovered from COVID-19. V and J are TRBV20-1 and TRBJ1-1, with 9 bases identical to TRBD1. In DNA, the CDR3 is TGCAGAGCCTACCCGGGACAGGGAACAACTGAAGCTTTCTTT. Protein product: CRAYPGQGTTEAFF.